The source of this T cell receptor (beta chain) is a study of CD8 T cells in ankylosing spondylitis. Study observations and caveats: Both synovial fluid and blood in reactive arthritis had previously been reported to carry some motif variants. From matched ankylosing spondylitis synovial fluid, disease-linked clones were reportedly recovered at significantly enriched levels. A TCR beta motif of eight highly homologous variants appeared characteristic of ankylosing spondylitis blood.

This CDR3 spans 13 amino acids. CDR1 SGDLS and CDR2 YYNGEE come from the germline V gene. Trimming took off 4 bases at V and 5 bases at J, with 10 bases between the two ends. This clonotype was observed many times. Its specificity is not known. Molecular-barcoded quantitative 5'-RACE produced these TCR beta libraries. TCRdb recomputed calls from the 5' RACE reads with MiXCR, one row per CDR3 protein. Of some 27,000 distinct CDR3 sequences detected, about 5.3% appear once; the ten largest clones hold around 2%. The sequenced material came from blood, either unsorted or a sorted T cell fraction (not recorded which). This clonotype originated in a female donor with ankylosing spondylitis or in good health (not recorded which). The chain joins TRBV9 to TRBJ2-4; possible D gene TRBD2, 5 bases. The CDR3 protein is CASSRGVENIQYF. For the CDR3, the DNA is TGTGCCAGCAGCCGGGGTGTTGAAAACATTCAGTACTTC.